This T cell receptor beta chain was recovered during a study of glioma-infiltrating T cells. Study-wide context: Dexamethasone exposure before glioma surgery was limited to six or fewer days.

The iRepertoire nested amplicon-rescue multiplex PCR amplified TCR alpha and beta CDR3s from RNA. TCRdb recomputed calls from the multiplex PCR reads with MiXCR, one row per CDR3 protein. The table shows 300,000 to 400,000 distinct CDR3 sequences, with roughly two fifths occurring only once. The CDR3 extends over 14 amino acids. Between the trimmed V and J ends, which lost 7 bases and 6 bases, there was a span of 19 bases. Germline CDR1 is MNHNS and CDR2 is SASEGT. This clonotype has more than one count but fewer than ten. Its antigen is still unknown. Points from the study as a whole: Signature shared blood CDR3 motifs were enriched in low-divergence and depleted in high-divergence patients. Tissue and blood shared very few CDR3 sequences.

The V call is TRBV6-1, the J call TRBJ2-7; D unresolved. This sequence was found in a human donor with low-grade glioma or glioblastoma, undergoing nonglioma brain surgery, or in good health (not recorded which). The specimen sequenced was glioma tissue, nonneoplastic brain tissue, or PBMCs (not recorded which). CDR3 loop: CASNRVRSTSEQYF. The CDR3 DNA sequence: TGTGCCAGCAATAGAGTGAGGTCTACTTCCGAGCAGTACTTC.